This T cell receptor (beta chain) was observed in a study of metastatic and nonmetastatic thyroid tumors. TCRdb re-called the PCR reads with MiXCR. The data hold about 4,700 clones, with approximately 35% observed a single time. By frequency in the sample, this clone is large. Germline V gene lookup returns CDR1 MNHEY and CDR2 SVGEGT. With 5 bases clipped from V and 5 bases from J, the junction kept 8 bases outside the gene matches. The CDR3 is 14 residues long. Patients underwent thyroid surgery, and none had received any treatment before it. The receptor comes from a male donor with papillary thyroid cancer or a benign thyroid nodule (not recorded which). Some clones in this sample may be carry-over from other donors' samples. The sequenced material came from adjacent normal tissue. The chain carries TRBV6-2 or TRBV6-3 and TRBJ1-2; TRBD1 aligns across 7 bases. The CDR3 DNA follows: TGTGCCAGCAGTCCCGACAGGGCCCATTATGGCTACACCTTC. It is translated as CASSPDRAHYGYTF.